What follows is one T cell receptor beta chain and its context. This clone has more than one count but fewer than ten. Its antigen target is currently unknown. No per-base quality is available; no much larger clone lies one base away. Receptor amplification or capture employed the immunoSEQ multiplex PCR assay. A mixture of 60 forward primers for TCR Vbeta segments and 13 reverse primers for TCR Jbeta segments was used in the multiplex PCR. A multiplex PCR assay on genomic DNA amplified the CDR3 region of rearranged TCR beta genes. Amplified TCR beta libraries were sequenced as 87-base-pair reads on the Illumina HiSeq System. The study's processing was this. A later analysis tallied 75 million to 85 million unique TCR beta chains across the 650 to 750 repertoires, and approximately 12 million of those chains were shared by two or more donors. To remove PCR and sequencing errors, raw reads were error-corrected and collapsed into unique sequences using a nearest-neighbor algorithm that merged closely related sequences. CDR3 sequences were aligned to IMGT reference sequences to assign V, D and J gene segments. For a sequence to be retained, a match of at least six nucleotides was required to both a V gene segment and a J gene segment. Rearrangements were called productive when the CDR3 lacked stop codons and stayed in frame with V and J; all others were non-productive. Following IMGT convention, CDR3 was defined as the stretch from the second conserved V-encoded cysteine to the conserved J-encoded phenylalanine. The earlier analysis of about 610 of the donors excluded any sequence lacking an unambiguous match to a single V gene segment. An earlier analysis of a few hundred of the donors classified V segments as functional when productive rearrangements were above 56.7% and as segregating when the standard deviation between donors was above 5%. A statistical classification framework was built for diagnosing cytomegalovirus status from the catalog of TCR beta chain sequences. In a later analysis, TCR nucleotide sequences were compared against IMGT/GENE-DB human TR gene sequences so that V and J genes could be assigned. In a later analysis, CDR3 sequences and most-parsimonious VDJ recombination scenarios were assigned using the TCRdist pipeline. A later analysis defined each TCR beta chain by its CDR3 amino acid sequence plus V-gene family, and excluded reads lacking a unique V-gene family. A later analysis removed 600 or so highly shared, low-generation-probability nucleotide sequences to deal with suspected cross-contamination and a sequencing artifact. In a later analysis, a clonal expansion index for each public chain was calculated from normalized within-repertoire ranks of inferred template counts. In a later analysis, generation probabilities were computed using a VDJ recombination model fitted to out-of-frame rearrangements, and the results were checked against IGoR. In a later analysis, TCR-TCR, TCR-HLA and TCR-CMV co-occurrence was scored with hypergeometric tests, and a repertoire-size bias correction was applied to TCR pairs. In a later analysis, false discovery rates were estimated by permuting HLA or CMV assignments 20 times. In a later analysis, co-occurring TCRs were grouped with DBSCAN, and TCRdist sequence similarity was added when clustering was performed within HLA-allele-positive subsets. Repertoires with fewer than 30,000 or more than 120,000 public chains were left out of co-occurrence clustering, as were five repertoires with anomalous nucleotide sharing. TCRdb took over this immuneACCESS table, retaining in-frame rearrangements with V and J assigned. Such tables are incomplete; in checked studies, under half of the missing clones stem from an unresolved V gene, and the remainder is unexplained. V and J calls and clone size follow that table, whereas D and trimming were derived from the DNA. The sample has roughly 100,000 clones on record, roughly 79% of them singletons. Together, the top ten hold roughly 1.2% of the sample.

This sample is part of a study of cytomegalovirus exposure and HLA in healthy donors (dated 2017 in TCRdb). Concerning the study at large: According to an earlier analysis of 587 of the donors, roughly 180 million T cells yielded roughly 100 million unique TCR beta sequences and approximately 300 Gb of sequence data. An early release covering roughly 600 HLA-typed donors comprised about 300 gigabases of sequencing data and 85 million or so unique TCR sequences. Among the roughly 410 genotyped donors, 81% belonged to the genetic ancestry cluster associated with self-reported Caucasian donors. The study aimed to test whether cataloging public T cell receptors could reveal signatures of past pathogen exposure. The T cell repertoires of roughly 660 subjects were profiled by immunosequencing and related to cytomegalovirus serostatus. Besides the first cohort of around 670 subjects, a separate validation cohort made up of over 100 different subjects was used. High-throughput TCR immunosequencing, statistical association of individual TCRs with disease status, and machine learning were combined to predict cytomegalovirus infection status. A later analysis re-examined previously published TCR beta repertoires from more than 600 donors and added high-resolution HLA genotyping to investigate patterns of TCR occurrence. In the later analysis, no new phenotypic data were used to find candidate immune exposures; instead, reliance was placed on TCR beta sequences and their occurrence across donors. To decide whether each TCR beta V gene segment behaved as functional or pseudogenic, an earlier analysis of some 600 of the donors relied on high-throughput TCR beta sequencing. Alongside the repertoire data, information on donor age, sex, ethnicity and CMV serostatus was compiled. A later genetic analysis took genome-wide SNP genotypes for about 55% of the roughly 700 donors and used that subset as a discovery cohort. Every discovery cohort repertoire had been produced on one sequencing platform. HLA typing covered class I and class II loci at four-digit resolution. Typing coverage differed by locus: A, B, C, DRB1 and DQB1 were typed in about 620-640 donors, DQA1 in about 500, DPA1 in 600 to 610, and DPB1 in just under 490. Four to six DR-DQ haplotypes were handled as single units for association and clustering, since linkage in the cohort was strong. Across 300 to 500 genotyped donors of the cohort, an average of roughly 250,000 unique TCR beta nucleotide sequences per donor were sequenced, and approximately 17% of those sequences were non-productive. General findings and caveats noted by the study authors: In an earlier analysis of roughly 560 of the donors, most TCR beta V segments were observed in productive rearrangements about 87% or about 30% of the time, broadly matching IMGT annotations. In vitro tests confirmed that a few of the cytomegalovirus-associated TCR beta chains recognize cytomegalovirus antigens. The cohort was sequenced for TCR beta chains only, and without alpha or paired-chain data the features that could be detected were limited. A later genetic analysis reported fewer N-insertions in productive TCRs among donors in an Asian-associated ancestry cluster than the roughly 700-donor mean. Because counts were too low, some 17 rarely observed V segments, including chromosome 9 orphons, were excluded from the earlier analysis of around 640 of the donors. Linkage disequilibrium might explain the correlated functional status among segregating V segments, but an unknown experimental factor could not be ruled out. A further reported finding was that TCR beta sequences accurately predicted the HLA-A and HLA-B alleles for most subjects in the first cohort. In a later analysis, TCR association rates were found to vary across HLA loci, with the most associated TCRs seen for DRB1 alleles and the fewest for HLA-C alleles. The classifier was reported to diagnose cytomegalovirus status with high specificity and sensitivity in both the original cohort and the validation cohort. A later analysis found that HLA-associated TCR beta chains were more clonally expanded and had lower generation probabilities than equally common non-associated chains. Because HLA typing was unavailable for some donors at each locus, only the typed subset was used in association tests. A later analysis reported that several top co-occurrence clusters appeared linked to parvovirus B19, influenza, CMV and Epstein-Barr virus. A cluster of highly shared sequence variants was judged likely to represent a technical artifact of the sequencing pipeline. Most CMV-associated TCR beta chains appeared to be HLA-restricted in a later analysis, and the HLA associations seemed to be driven largely by CMV exposure. The study listed 164 TCR beta chains as associated with cytomegalovirus. At a false discovery rate of 0.05, a later analysis linked under 20,000 TCR beta sequences to specific HLA alleles. Most TCR sequences were observed very rarely across donors, whereas some public TCRs were present in many individuals. V-gene and J-gene trimming of TCR beta chains was associated with a missense DCLRE1C variant in a later genetic analysis, and the association was replicated in an independent cohort. When HLA alleles, especially DR and DQ, strongly co-occurred, TCR associations were difficult to assign to individual alleles. According to the authors, the approach could potentially be generalized to other disease states and immunological phenotypes. The only immune exposure information available for the cohort was CMV serostatus. Presence/absence analyses assumed roughly uniform sequencing depth across donors, an assumption that may not hold.

The cohort was made up of about 610 healthy bone marrow donors. At the time of sampling, every cohort member was nominally healthy, though immune exposures that went unrecorded were likely present. The donor tested CMV seronegative, placing the donor among the 300 to 400 seronegative members of the cohort. Every donor gave a peripheral blood sample, and the peripheral blood mononuclear cells from that sample were used for TCR beta sequencing. Genomic DNA was extracted from the blood cell samples with the Qiagen DNeasy Blood Extraction Kit. This TCR derives from a man between 40 and 49 years old in good health and CMV-seronegative. Sequencing was done on a sample of PBMCs.

CDR3 sequence: CASTHRGGNTDTQYF. The nucleotides read TGTGCCAGCACCCACAGGGGCGGGAACACCGATACGCAGTATTTT. The rearrangement combines TRBV6-5 with TRBJ2-3; a tentative D call is TRBD1 (7 bases match). From a lookup of the germline V gene, CDR1 and CDR2 are MNHEY and SVGAGI. V and J lose 7 bases and 6 bases, and a span of 20 bases separates them. The CDR3 sequence holds 15 residues, the cysteine and phenylalanine included. Solely the CDR3 DNA is kept, with 45 bases framed from the first base.